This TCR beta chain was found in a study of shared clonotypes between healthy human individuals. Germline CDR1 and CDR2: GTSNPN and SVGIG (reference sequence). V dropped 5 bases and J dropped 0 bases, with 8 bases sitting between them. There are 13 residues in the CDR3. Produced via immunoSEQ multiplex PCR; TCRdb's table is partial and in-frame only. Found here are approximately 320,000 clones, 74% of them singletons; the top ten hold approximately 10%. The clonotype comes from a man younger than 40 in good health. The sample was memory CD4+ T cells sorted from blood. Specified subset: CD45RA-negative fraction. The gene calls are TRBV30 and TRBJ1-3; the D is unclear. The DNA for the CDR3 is TGTGCCTGGCAATCATTCTCTGGAAACACCATATATTTT. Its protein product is CAWQSFSGNTIYF.